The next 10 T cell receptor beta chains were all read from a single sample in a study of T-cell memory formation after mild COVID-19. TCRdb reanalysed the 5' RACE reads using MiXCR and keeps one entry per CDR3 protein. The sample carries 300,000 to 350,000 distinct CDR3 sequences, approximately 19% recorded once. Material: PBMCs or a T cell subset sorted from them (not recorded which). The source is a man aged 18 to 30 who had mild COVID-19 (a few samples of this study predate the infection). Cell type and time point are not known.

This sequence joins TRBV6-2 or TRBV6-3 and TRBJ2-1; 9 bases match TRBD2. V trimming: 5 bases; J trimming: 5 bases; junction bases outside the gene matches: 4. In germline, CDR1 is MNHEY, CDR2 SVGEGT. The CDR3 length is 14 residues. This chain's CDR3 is CASSRGGAHNEQFF. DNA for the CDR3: TGTGCCAGCAGTCGCGGGGGGGCCCACAATGAGCAGTTCTTC.

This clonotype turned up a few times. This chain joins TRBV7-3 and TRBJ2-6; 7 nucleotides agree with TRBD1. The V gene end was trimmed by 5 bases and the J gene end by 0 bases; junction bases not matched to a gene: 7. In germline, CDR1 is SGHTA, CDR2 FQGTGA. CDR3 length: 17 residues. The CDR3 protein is CASSPQTGSSGANVLTF. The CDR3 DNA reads TGTGCCAGCAGCCCCCAGACAGGGAGCTCTGGGGCCAACGTCCTGACTTTC.

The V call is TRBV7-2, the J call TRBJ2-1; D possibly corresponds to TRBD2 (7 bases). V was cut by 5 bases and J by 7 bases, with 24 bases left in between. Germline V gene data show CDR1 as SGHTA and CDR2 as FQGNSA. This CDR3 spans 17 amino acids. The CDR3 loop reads CASSPRGGGGRRNEQFF. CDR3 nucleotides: TGTGCCAGCAGCCCTCGTGGGGGGGGCGGGCGCAGGAATGAGCAGTTCTTC.

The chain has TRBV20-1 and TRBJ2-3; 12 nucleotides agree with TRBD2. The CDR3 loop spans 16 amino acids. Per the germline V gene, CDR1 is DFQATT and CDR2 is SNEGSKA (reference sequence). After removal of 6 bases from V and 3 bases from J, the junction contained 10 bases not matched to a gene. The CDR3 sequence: CSANPRLAGVTDTQYF. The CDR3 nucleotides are TGCAGTGCAAACCCCCGACTAGCGGGGGTTACAGATACGCAGTATTTT.

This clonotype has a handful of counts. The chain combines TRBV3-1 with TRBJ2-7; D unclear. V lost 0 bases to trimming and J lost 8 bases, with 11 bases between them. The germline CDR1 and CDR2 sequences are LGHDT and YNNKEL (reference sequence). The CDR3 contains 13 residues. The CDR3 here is CASSQDYWAQQYF. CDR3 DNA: TGTGCCAGCAGCCAAGACTATTGGGCTCAGCAGTACTTC.

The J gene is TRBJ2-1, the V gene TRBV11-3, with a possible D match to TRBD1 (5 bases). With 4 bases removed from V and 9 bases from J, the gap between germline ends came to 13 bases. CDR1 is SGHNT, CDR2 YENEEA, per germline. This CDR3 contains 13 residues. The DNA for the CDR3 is TGTGCCAGCAGCTGGGGCGCGGAGTCTGAGCAGTTCTTC. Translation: CASSWGAESEQFF.

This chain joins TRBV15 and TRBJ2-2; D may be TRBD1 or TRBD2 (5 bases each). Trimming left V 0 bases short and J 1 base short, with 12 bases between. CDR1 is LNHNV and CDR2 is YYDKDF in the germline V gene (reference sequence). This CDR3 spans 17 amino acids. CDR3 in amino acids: CATSRDQRGRNTGELFF. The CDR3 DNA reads TGTGCCACCAGCAGAGATCAGAGGGGTCGGAACACCGGGGAGCTGTTTTTT.

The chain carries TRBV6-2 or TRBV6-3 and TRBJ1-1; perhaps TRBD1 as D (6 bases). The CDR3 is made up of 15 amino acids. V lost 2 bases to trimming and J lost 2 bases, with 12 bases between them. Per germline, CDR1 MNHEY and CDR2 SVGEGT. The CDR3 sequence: CASSYRGQINTEAFF. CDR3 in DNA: TGTGCCAGCAGTTACCGTGGACAGATAAACACTGAAGCTTTCTTT.

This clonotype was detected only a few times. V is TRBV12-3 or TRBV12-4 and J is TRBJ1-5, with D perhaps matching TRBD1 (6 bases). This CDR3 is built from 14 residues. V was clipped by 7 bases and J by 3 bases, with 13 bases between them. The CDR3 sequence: CASTEGGANQPQHF. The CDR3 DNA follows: TGTGCCAGCACTGAGGGGGGTGCCAATCAGCCCCAGCATTTT.

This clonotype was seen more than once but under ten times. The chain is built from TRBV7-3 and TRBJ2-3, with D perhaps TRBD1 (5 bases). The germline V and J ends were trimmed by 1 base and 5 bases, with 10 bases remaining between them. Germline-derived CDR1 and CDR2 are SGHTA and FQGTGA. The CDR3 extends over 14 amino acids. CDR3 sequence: CASSLSQGIDTQYF. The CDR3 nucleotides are TGTGCCAGCAGCTTAAGCCAGGGTATAGATACGCAGTATTTT.